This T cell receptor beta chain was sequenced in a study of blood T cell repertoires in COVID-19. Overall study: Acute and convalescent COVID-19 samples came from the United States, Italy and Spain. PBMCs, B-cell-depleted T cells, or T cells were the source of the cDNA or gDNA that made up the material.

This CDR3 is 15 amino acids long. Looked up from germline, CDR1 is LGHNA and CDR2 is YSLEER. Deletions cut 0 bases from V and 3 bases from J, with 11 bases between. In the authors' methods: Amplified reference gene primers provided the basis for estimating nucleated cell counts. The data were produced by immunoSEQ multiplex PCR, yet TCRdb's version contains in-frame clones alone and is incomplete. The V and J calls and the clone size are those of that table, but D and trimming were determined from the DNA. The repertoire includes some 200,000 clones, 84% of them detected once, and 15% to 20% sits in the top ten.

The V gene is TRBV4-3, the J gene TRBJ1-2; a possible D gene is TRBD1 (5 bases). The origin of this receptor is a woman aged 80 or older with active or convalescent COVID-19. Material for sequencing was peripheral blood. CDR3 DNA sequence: TGCGCCAGCAGCCAAGATTCCGGGGGTGACTATGGCTACACCTTC. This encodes CASSQDSGGDYGYTF.